This T cell receptor beta chain is from a study of blood T cell repertoires in COVID-19 (TCRdb year 2020). About the study as a whole: Collaborator samples came from the United States, Italy and Spain and covered acute and convalescent phases of COVID-19. Nearly every sample came with metadata listing a de-identified subject ID, COVID-19 status, age in years and sex. Subjects who had been exposed to COVID-19, were actively infected with it, or had recovered from it provided the deeply sampled blood TCRbeta repertoires that made up the dataset. A freely available public database, intended as a resource for researchers studying the immune response to SARS-CoV-2, is where the repertoires were released. Where HLA class I and class II types were available, the types were taken from metadata supplied by the sample provider, not from assay-based typing. The samples were drawn from the first 160 participants of the ongoing ImmuneRACE study and from over 950 subjects provided by 6 global collaborators. The material from the prospective study consisted of cDNA or gDNA derived from T cells, B-cell-depleted T cells, or PBMCs.

Overall study results and their limits: The amount of clinical and demographic metadata varied by source and participant and was provided uncurated.

Collaborating institutions collected whole blood in K2EDTA tubes following their own protocols. For TCRbeta analysis, collaborators shipped samples as frozen whole blood, isolated PBMCs, or DNA extracted from either of those sample types. The immunoSEQ Assay, a bias-controlled multiplex PCR, was used to amplify TCRbeta CDR3 regions from genomic DNA. The authors processed their data as follows. Within the assay, amplification of reference gene primers was used to estimate how many nucleated cells each sample contained. To quantify the absolute abundance of each unique TCRbeta CDR3 rearrangement, sequence reads were collapsed and filtered. Productive Simpson clonality was computed per sample as the square root of Simpson's diversity index over productive rearrangements. The table was pulled from immuneACCESS by TCRdb, which kept in-frame rearrangements only. Such tables lose some clones; where checked, under half of the loss comes from unresolved V genes, and the rest has no known cause. V, J and clone size are taken as reported in that table, and D and trimming were inferred from the DNA itself. The sample table records about 160,000 clones; roughly nine tenths of these occur just once. Of the sample, 18% is held by the ten largest clones.

The germline V gene (reference sequence) yields WNHNN for CDR1 and SYGVQD for CDR2. Measured from the cysteine to the phenylalanine, the CDR3 is 14 residues long. Of all the DNA, just the CDR3 is kept, 42 bases in frame from base 1. Deletion took 6 bases off V and 4 bases off J, with a span of 12 bases between the germline ends. As to this clone: This receptor's antigen is unknown. There are no base qualities to consult, and no much larger clone falls within one base.

Recombination connected TRBV10-1 to TRBJ2-2; perhaps TRBD1 is the D gene, with 6 bases matching. Material: peripheral blood. The receptor's source is a man aged 60 to 69 with active or convalescent COVID-19. DNA sequence: TGCGCCAGCAGGGAGACAGGCTCCACCGGGGAGCTGTTTTTT. It encodes CASRETGSTGELFF.